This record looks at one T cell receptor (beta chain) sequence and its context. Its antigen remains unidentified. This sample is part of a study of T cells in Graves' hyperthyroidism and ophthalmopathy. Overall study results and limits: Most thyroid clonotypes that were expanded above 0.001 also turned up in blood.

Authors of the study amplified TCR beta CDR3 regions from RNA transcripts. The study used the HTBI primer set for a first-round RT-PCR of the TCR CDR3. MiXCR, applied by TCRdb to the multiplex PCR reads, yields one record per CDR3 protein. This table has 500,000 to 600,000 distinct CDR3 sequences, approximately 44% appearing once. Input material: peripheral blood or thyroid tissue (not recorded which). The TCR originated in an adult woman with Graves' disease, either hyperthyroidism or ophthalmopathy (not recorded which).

The CDR3 DNA sequence: TGTGCCAGCACCTTCACCAGCCCCGGGACGAACAATGAGCAGTTCTTC. This gives the protein CASTFTSPGTNNEQFF. V and J are TRBV2 and TRBJ2-1; possibly TRBD1 or TRBD2 for D (5 bases each). Germline CDR1 and CDR2: SNHLY and FYNNEI. This CDR3 spans 16 amino acids. The V and J ends lost 7 bases and 5 bases respectively, with 21 bases between them.